The 30 T cell receptor delta chains below all came from one sample that was sequenced in a study of gamma-delta chains in newborns, infants, children. TCRdb re-identified clones in the reads via CATT. The sample shows some 3,000 delta-chain clones, less than 1.5% of them seen only once. Specimen: blood. These receptors were obtained from a child who was a newborn, infant or young child, either healthy, febrile or measles-vaccinated (not recorded which).

In this sample, this clone turned up a few times. TCRdb has a much larger clone's protein, which differs at residue 9 from the translation of this DNA, likely because of a read error; what is shown is the protein translated from the DNA. In the same sample, other DNA sequences code for this CDR3. The chain has TRDV2 and TRDJ2; TRDD3 aligns across 8 bases. V trimming: 3 bases; J trimming: 8 bases; junction bases outside the gene matches: 16. Germline loops: CDR1 GEAIGNYY, CDR2 EKD. This CDR3 is built from 17 residues. The CDR3 DNA reads TGTGCCTGTGACGCCTACTGGGGGGTACGCGAGACGGCACAACTCTTCTTT. This sequence encodes CACDAYWGVRETAQLFF.

This clone has at least ten counts. Just one base apart from a much larger clone, this may be a read error. The chain recombines TRDV2 with TRDJ2; 10 bases align to TRDD3. Germline V gene data show CDR1 as GEAIGNYY and CDR2 as EKD. The CDR3 has 20 residues. The CDR3 DNA follows: TGTGCCTGTGACCCTATTCGTACTGGGGGATCACGAGCTTTGACAGCACAACCCTTCTTT. Translation: CACDPIRTGGSRALTAQPFF.

Comment on this clone: A far larger clone is one base from this, pointing to a likely read error. This chain joins TRDV2 and TRDJ3; TRDD3 matches at 13 bases. Germline CDR1 and CDR2: GEAIGNYY and EKD. The CDR3 extends over 20 amino acids. V dropped 3 bases and J dropped 4; count of bases not matched to a gene: 11. DNA of the CDR3: TGTGCCTGTGACTCCGCACTGGGGGATACGCGCCATTGGGACACCCGACAGATGTTTTTC. Residues: CACDSALGDTRHWDTRQMFF.

In this sample, this clone turned up a few times. It is likely a read error: a sequence one base away is far more abundant. The same CDR3 arises from other DNA sequences in this sample as well. V gene TRDV2 combines with J gene TRDJ3; weak D call: TRDD3 (6 bases). Germline CDR1 is GEAIGNYY and CDR2 is EKD. The length of the CDR3 is 18 residues. The CDR3 spells CACDTAGYSSWDTRQMFF. The CDR3 coding sequence is TGTGCCTGTGACACCGCCGGATACAGCTCCTGGGACACCCGACAGATGTTCTTC.

The sample holds a few counts of this clone. This likely reflects a read error, since a far larger clone is one base away. The identical CDR3 is also encoded by other nucleotide sequences in the sample. The genes are TRDV2 and TRDJ2; 11 nucleotides align to TRDD3. The CDR3 is made up of 17 amino acids. V trimming: 0 bases; J trimming: 2 bases; junction bases outside the gene matches: 4. Germline V CDR1 and CDR2: GEAIGNYY, EKD. The CDR3 sequence: CACDTVGGYALTAQLFF. CDR3 nucleotides: TGTGCCTGTGACACCGTTGGGGGATACGCATTGACAGCACAACTCTTCTTT.

With respect to this clone: One base separates it from a far larger clone, so it is likely a read error. The rearrangement links TRDV2 to TRDJ2, with 9 bases lining up with TRDD3. The CDR3 has 15 residues. The germline CDR1 and CDR2 sequences are GEAIGNYY and EKD. CDR3 in DNA: TGTGCCCGTGACGTACTGGGGGATTTGACAGCACAACTCTTCTTT. It translates to CARDVLGDLTAQLFF.

Note on this clone: The translation of this DNA and the TCRdb protein of a much larger clone differ at residue 3, probably owing to a read error; the protein shown here is translated from the DNA. The chain uses TRDV2 and TRDJ3, with D hard to call. CDR1 is GEAIGNYY and CDR2 is EKD in the germline V gene. The CDR3 covers 16 residues. CDR3 nucleotides: TGTGCCCGTGACACCGTGGGCTCCTGGGACACCCGACAGATGTTTTTC. It is translated as CARDTVGSWDTRQMFF.

As regards this clone: The amino acid sequence in TCRdb belongs to a much larger clone and departs from this DNA's translation at residue 4, likely a sequencing read error; the sequence shown is translated from the DNA. The chain recombines TRDV2 with TRDJ3; TRDD3 might be the D (6 bases). The CDR3 is 18 amino acids. V was shortened by 6 bases and J by 0 bases, with 17 bases between the two germline ends. Germline CDR1 GEAIGNYY, CDR2 EKD. In nucleotides, the CDR3 is TGTGCCTGTAACCCCGTGGGGGCCAGCTCCTGGGACACCCGACAGATGTTTTTC. Translated: CACNPVGASSWDTRQMFF.

As to this clone: The protein given by TCRdb reflects a much larger clone and differs at residue 13 from this DNA's translation, likely from a read error; the protein shown is the DNA's translation. The chain joins TRDV2 to TRDJ3; 12 bases are a match to TRDD3. Germline CDR1 GEAIGNYY, CDR2 EKD. The CDR3 loop spans 19 amino acids. The CDR3 DNA sequence: TGTGCCTGTGACAAAGTACTGGGGGATACCTCCTGGGGCACCCGACAGATGTTTTTC. Amino acid sequence: CACDKVLGDTSWGTRQMFF.

This clone is labeled as medium-sized. The same CDR3 also results from other DNA sequences found in this sample. The chain couples TRAV29/DV5 to TRDJ2; 13 nucleotides line up with TRDD3. V lost 1 base to trimming and J lost 5 bases; unmatched junction nucleotides: 5. Germline loops: CDR1 NSMFDY, CDR2 ISSIKDK. CDR3 size: 16 residues. The CDR3 DNA reads TGTGCAGCAAGCTTTACTGGGGGATACGAAACAGCACAACTCTTCTTT. Protein sequence: CAASFTGGYETAQLFF. Looking up the rest from reference TRAV29/DV5 and TRDJ2 gives the full variable domain: DQQVKQNSPSLSVQEGRISILNCDYTNSMFDYFLWYKKYPAEGPTFLISISSIKDKNEDGRFTVFLNKSAKHLSLHIVPSQPGDSAVYFCAASFTGGYETAQLFFGKGTQLIVEP.

Regarding this clone: TCRdb has a much larger clone's protein, which differs at residue 14 from the translation of this DNA, likely because of a read error; what is shown is the protein translated from the DNA. The rearrangement joins TRDV2 to TRDJ3; 7 nucleotides line up with TRDD3. The V gene's germline CDR1 is GEAIGNYY and CDR2 EKD. This CDR3 region has 18 residues. The CDR3 is CACDPVLGSSWDTQQMFF. The CDR3 nucleotides read TGTGCCTGTGATCCCGTACTGGGGAGCTCCTGGGACACCCAACAGATGTTTTTC.

This clone was seen only a few times. The V and J genes are TRDV1 and TRDJ2; 11 bases line up with TRDD3. The V and J ends lost 4 bases and 3 bases, in that order; junction bases with no gene match: 22. Germline V lookup: CDR1 TSWWSYY, CDR2 QGS. The CDR3 is 22 amino acids. The CDR3 sequence: CALGVGRLPTFTGGYMTAQLFF. Here the CDR3 DNA reads TGTGCTCTTGGGGTGGGGCGCCTTCCTACCTTTACTGGGGGATATATGACAGCACAACTCTTCTTT.

This clone was counted between two and nine times. The protein recorded in TCRdb matches a much larger clone and deviates from this DNA's translation at residue 9, suggesting a read error; the protein here is obtained by translating the DNA. The V call is TRDV2, the J call TRDJ1; TRDD3 matches 12 bases. J gave up 1 base and V 4 bases, and 6 bases lay outside the gene matches. The CDR3 sequence is 16 residues long. The germline CDR1 and CDR2 sequences are GEAIGNYY and EKD. Written as DNA, the CDR3 is TGTGCCTGTGATATACTGGGGGATACAACCACCGATAAACTCATCTTT. As protein: CACDILGDTTTDKLIF.

Concerning this clone itself: The likely explanation is a read error, given a far larger clone one base away. The sample has other DNA sequences that encode this CDR3 too. The CDR3 DNA follows: TGTGCCTGCGACAAATACTGGGGGATACGCAGCTCCTGGGACACCCGACAGATGTTTTTC. Translation: CACDKYWGIRSSWDTRQMFF. The chain couples TRDV2 to TRDJ3; 13 bases map to TRDD3. In germline, CDR1 is GEAIGNYY, CDR2 EKD. The CDR3 is 20 residues long.

This clone was counted a few times. A much larger clone differs by one base, so this may be a read error. The chain recombines TRDV3 with TRDJ2; D unclear. The CDR3 spans 12 residues. With 4 bases removed from V and 1 base from J, the gap between germline ends came to 7 bases. Germline V gives CDR1 TVYSNPD, CDR2 GDNSRS (reference sequence). The CDR3 protein is CASRDLTAQLFF. The DNA for the CDR3 is TGTGCCTCTAGGGATTTGACAGCACAACTCTTCTTT.

Worth noting for this clone: The translation of this DNA and the TCRdb protein of a much larger clone differ at residue 4, probably owing to a read error; the protein shown here is translated from the DNA. This chain links TRDV2 with TRDJ2; tentatively, D is TRDD3 (5 bases). Trimming removed 5 bases at V and 3 bases at J, with 12 bases between. The CDR3 loop spans 14 amino acids. Germline values: CDR1 GEAIGNYY, CDR2 EKD. In DNA form, the CDR3 reads TGTGCCTGTGTCTCGGGGACCCTGACAGCACAACTCTTCTTT. It encodes CACVSGTLTAQLFF.

Concerning this clone itself: With only one base between it and a far larger clone, this is likely a read error. Other DNA sequences of this sample code for an identical CDR3. The chain has TRDV2 and TRDJ1, with no clear D. Germline CDR1 GEAIGNYY, CDR2 EKD. The CDR3 has 12 amino acids. Between the trimmed V and J ends, which lost 5 bases and 0 bases, there was a span of 6 bases. The CDR3 is CACGGYTDKLIF. The CDR3 coding sequence is TGTGCCTGTGGTGGATACACCGATAAACTCATCTTT.

The chain has TRDV1 and TRDJ2; D is undetermined. Germline values: CDR1 TSWWSYY, CDR2 QGS. V shed 2 bases and J shed 0 bases, with 16 bases lying between them. CDR3 length: 18 amino acids. CDR3 residues: CALGESKRERALTAQLFF. As DNA, the CDR3 is TGTGCTCTTGGGGAAAGTAAGAGGGAACGAGCTTTGACAGCACAACTCTTCTTT.

This clone has a handful of counts. The translation of this DNA and the TCRdb protein of a much larger clone differ at residue 5, probably owing to a read error; the protein shown here is translated from the DNA. The rearrangement links TRDV2 to TRDJ3; TRDD3 matches at 13 bases. Germline V CDR1 and CDR2: GEAIGNYY, EKD. The V segment lost 3 bases and the J segment 2 bases; nucleotides outside the gene matches: 9. The CDR3 runs to 20 residues. The CDR3 DNA reads TGTGCCTGTGACCATCTCGTACTGGGGGATACGCCCTGGGACACCCGACAGATGTTTTTC. Its protein product is CACDHLVLGDTPWDTRQMFF.

This clone occurred a few times. For this DNA, TCRdb reports the protein of a much larger clone, which diverges at residue 3, most likely from a read error; the protein presented here is translated directly from the DNA. This chain joins TRDV2 and TRDJ3, with 10 bases matching TRDD3. Germline values: CDR1 GEAIGNYY, CDR2 EKD. The CDR3 sequence is 18 residues long. The DNA of the CDR3 is TGTGCCCGTGACGTACTGGGGGATCGCTCCTGGGACACCCGACAGATGTTTTTC. It is translated as CARDVLGDRSWDTRQMFF.

As regards this clone: TCRdb assigns this DNA the protein of a much larger clone, which departs from its translation at residue 15; this likely reflects a read error, and the protein shown comes from translating the DNA. The V gene is TRDV2, the J gene TRDJ3, with 9 bases identical to TRDD3. CDR1 is GEAIGNYY and CDR2 is EKD in the germline V gene. The CDR3 is 17 amino acids. CDR3 DNA sequence: TGTGCCTGTGACACGGGGATACGCTCCTGGGACACCCGACAGACGTTTTTC. It yields the protein CACDTGIRSWDTRQTFF.

This clone has just a few counts. The TCRdb protein comes from a much larger clone and disagrees with this DNA's translation at residue 17, likely due to a read error; the protein given here is derived from the DNA. V gene TRDV2 combines with J gene TRDJ3; 13 bases align to TRDD3. Germline V gives CDR1 GEAIGNYY, CDR2 EKD. The length of the CDR3 is 19 residues. The CDR3 region is CACDTLLGDTRWDTRQIFF. CDR3 in DNA: TGTGCCTGTGACACCCTACTGGGGGATACGCGCTGGGACACCCGACAGATATTTTTC.

A word on this clone: A read error may be the cause here, since a much bigger clone is one base away. This chain uses TRDV2 with TRDJ3; 8 bases agree with TRDD3. Germline CDR1 is GEAIGNYY and CDR2 is EKD. This CDR3 comprises 21 residues. The CDR3 loop is CACGTLSILGASSWDTRQMFF. Here the CDR3 DNA reads TGTGCCTGTGGCACCCTCTCAATACTGGGGGCAAGCTCCTGGGACACCCGACAGATGTTTTTC.

This clone was counted a few times. With a far larger clone one base away, a read error is the likely cause. The V and J genes are TRDV2 and TRDJ2, with 12 positions matching TRDD3. Germline CDR1 is GEAIGNYY and CDR2 is EKD. There are 21 residues in the CDR3. CDR3 residues: CACDSIPSLGDTGVLTGQLFF. In nucleotides, the CDR3 is TGTGCCTGTGACTCCATCCCATCACTGGGGGATACAGGGGTGTTGACAGGACAACTCTTCTTT.

A note on this clone: This DNA's translation differs at residue 13 from TCRdb's protein, which comes from a much larger clone; a read error is likely, and the protein shown is translated from the DNA. This rearrangement joins TRDV2 to TRDJ3; TRDD3 might be the D (5 bases). The CDR3 is made up of 18 amino acids. Germline assignment: CDR1 GEAIGNYY and CDR2 EKD. The CDR3 nucleotides are TGTGCCTGTGACACCGGTGGGACCAGCTCCTGGGACGCCCGACAGATGTTTTTC. Encoded protein: CACDTGGTSSWDARQMFF.

This clone was counted a few times. A mismatch at residue 11 separates the TCRdb protein from the translated DNA, so the protein presented here was translated from the DNA. The chain links TRDV2 to TRDJ3; 10 nucleotides line up with TRDD3. This CDR3 is 20 amino acids long. CDR1 GEAIGNYY and CDR2 EKD come from the germline V gene. CDR3 residues: CACDPLLGDECSWDARQMFF. CDR3 DNA sequence: TGTGCCTGTGACCCCTTACTGGGGGATGAATGTTCCTGGGACGCCCGACAGATGTTTTTC.

This clone has a handful of counts. A far larger clone is just one base off, so this is likely a read error. Distinct nucleotide sequences in the sample also encode this CDR3. The CDR3 nucleotides read TGTGCCTGTGACTGGGGGATACGCTGGGATACCCGACAGATGTTTTTC. Residues: CACDWGIRWDTRQMFF. The chain has TRDV2 and TRDJ3, with 11 bases fitting TRDD3. Germline assignment: CDR1 GEAIGNYY and CDR2 EKD. This CDR3 is 16 amino acids long.

This clone was observed a handful of times. Translating this DNA gives a protein that differs at residue 11 from the TCRdb one, which belongs to a much larger clone; a read error is likely, and the protein shown is this translation. CDR3 residues: CACDPWGIEARLFF. CDR3 DNA: TGTGCCTGTGACCCCTGGGGGATAGAAGCACGACTCTTCTTT. The chain employs TRDV2 and TRDJ2; 10 bases fit TRDD3. The length of the CDR3 is 14 residues. Looked up from germline, CDR1 is GEAIGNYY and CDR2 is EKD.

Note on this clone: Translating this DNA gives a protein that differs at residue 9 from the TCRdb one, which belongs to a much larger clone; a read error is likely, and the protein shown is this translation. The chain links TRDV2 to TRDJ1, with 11 bases aligning to TRDD3. V shed 4 bases and J 0 bases; nucleotides not matched to a gene: 9. The germline V gene has CDR1 GEAIGNYY and CDR2 EKD. This CDR3 has 17 residues. CDR3 in amino acids: CACDLWGILGYTDKLIF. The CDR3 DNA reads TGTGCCTGTGATCTCTGGGGGATACTCGGGTACACCGATAAACTCATCTTT.

About this clone itself: The junction shows a germline mismatch at one end, possibly a read error. The rearrangement joins TRDV2 to TRDJ3; TRDD3 aligns across 9 bases. The CDR3 length is 21 residues. Looked up from germline, CDR1 is GEAIGNYY and CDR2 is EKD. CDR3 nucleotides: TGTGCCTGCGACATCGGGATTACTGGGGGAATGAGCTCCTGGGACACCCGACAGATGTTTTTC. Translation gives CACDIGITGGMSSWDTRQMFF.